What follows are 22 T cell receptor beta chains derived from one specimen sequenced in a study of blood T cell repertoires in COVID-19. Repertoires were generated with immunoSEQ multiplex PCR, while TCRdb's copy carries only in-frame clones and drops some. The sample yields about 40,000 clones, roughly 81% seen once. The specimen was peripheral blood. The receptor source for this set is a human donor in a cohort sampled during active COVID-19.

This clone occurred once. This rearrangement joins TRBV19 to TRBJ1-3; unclear D gene. Trimming stripped 5 bases from V and 0 bases from J, with 17 bases between. The V gene's germline CDR1 is LNHDA and CDR2 SQIVND (reference sequence). This CDR3 comprises 17 residues. CDR3 in DNA: TGTGCCAGTAGTGCACCCGGGAGGCTAAGCTCTGGAAACACCATATATTTT. It encodes CASSAPGRLSSGNTIYF. Looking up the rest from reference TRBV19 and TRBJ1-3 gives the full variable domain: DGGITQSPKYLFRKEGQNVTLSCEQNLNHDAMYWYRQDPGQGLRLIYYSQIVNDFQKGDIAEGYSVSREKKESFPLTVTSAQKNPTAFYLCASSAPGRLSSGNTIYFGEGSWLTVV.

The chain links TRBV2 to TRBJ1-2; 8 bases line up with TRBD1. Looked up from germline, CDR1 is SNHLY and CDR2 is FYNNEI. V gave up 6 bases and J gave up 8 bases; unmatched junction bases: 11. This CDR3 region has 14 residues. As DNA, the CDR3 is TGTGCCAGCAGCGTCAGGGGGCCGGCTGGGGGCTACACCTTC. Its protein product is CASSVRGPAGGYTF.

This clone has a single count. This chain joins TRBV5-1 and TRBJ1-1; 9 nucleotides match TRBD1. The length of the CDR3 is 16 residues. Germline assignment: CDR1 SGHRS and CDR2 YFSETQ. Germline trimming cut 5 bases from V and 0 bases from J; bases unmatched to any gene: 8. In DNA form, the CDR3 reads TGCGCCAGCAGACCTACAGGGGGCACCATGAACACTGAAGCTTTCTTT. It is translated as CASRPTGGTMNTEAFF.

This clone is a singleton in its sample. The genes are TRBV2 and TRBJ2-3; weak D call: TRBD1 (6 bases). Germline CDR1 SNHLY, CDR2 FYNNEI. V lost 6 bases and J 10 bases, leaving 20 bases between the germline ends. The CDR3 sequence is 14 residues long. CDR3 amino acids: CASRFRDTSGPQYF. CDR3 bases: TGTGCCAGCAGATTCAGGGACACTTCTGGTCCGCAGTATTTT.

The chain combines TRBV3-1 (or the pseudogene TRBV3-2) with TRBJ2-5; the D is unclear. Trimming left V 4 bases short and J 3 bases short, with 9 bases between. Germline-derived CDR1 and CDR2 are LGHDT and YNNKEL (reference sequence). The CDR3 is made up of 13 amino acids. The DNA of the CDR3 is TGTGCCAGCAGCCGTCGTCCTGAAGAGACCCAGTACTTC. Translation: CASSRRPEETQYF.

The chain couples TRBV27 to TRBJ2-3, with 7 bases matching TRBD2. Germline loops: CDR1 MNHEY, CDR2 SMNVEV (reference sequence). V lost 8 bases, J lost 1 base, and 3 bases stayed unmatched. The CDR3 contains 13 residues. The CDR3 DNA sequence: TGTGCCAGCGTGCTAGCGGGCACAGATACGCAGTATTTT. Its protein is CASVLAGTDTQYF.

The chain has TRBV3-1 (or the pseudogene TRBV3-2) and TRBJ2-5, with 9 bases matching TRBD2. With V trimmed by 1 base and J by 1 base, 10 bases remained unmatched. CDR1 is LGHDT, CDR2 YNNKEL, per germline (reference sequence). CDR3 length: 18 amino acids. CDR3 coding DNA: TGTGCCAGCAGCCAAGCTAGTATGGCGGGGGGGCGCCAAGAGACCCAGTACTTC. Amino acids: CASSQASMAGGRQETQYF.

In nucleotides, the CDR3 is TGTGCCAGCAGTTACTCGCCGCGGGTAAACACTGAAGCTTTCTTT. Translated, it gives CASSYSPRVNTEAFF. This chain connects TRBV6-5 to TRBJ1-1; D is ambiguous. CDR1 and CDR2 (germline): MNHEY, SVGAGI. The CDR3 consists of 15 residues. The V and J ends lost 0 bases and 2 bases respectively, with 10 bases between them.

This chain links TRBV5-1 with TRBJ1-1; 7 bases are shared with TRBD1. Germline V CDR1 and CDR2: SGHRS, YFSETQ. Trimming cost V 0 bases and J 2 bases; bases outside gene matches: 7. CDR3 length: 16 residues. CDR3: CASSLGVGQRNTEAFF. The CDR3 DNA sequence: TGCGCCAGCAGCTTGGGGGTGGGACAGAGAAACACTGAAGCTTTCTTT.

The V and J genes are TRBV5-1 and TRBJ2-1, with D possibly matching TRBD2 (6 bases). From germline, CDR1 is SGHRS and CDR2 YFSETQ. The CDR3 loop spans 14 amino acids. V was clipped by 2 bases and J by 7 bases, with 13 bases between them. The CDR3 DNA sequence: TGCGCCAGCAGCTTCCCGGGGGTGTTAAATGAGCAGTTCTTC. As protein: CASSFPGVLNEQFF.

The V and J genes are TRBV5-1 and TRBJ2-5, with D possibly matching TRBD1 (6 bases). Trimming cost V 4 bases and J 5 bases, with 12 bases left between them. The CDR3 has 13 residues. The germline V gene encodes CDR1 SGHRS and CDR2 YFSETQ. This CDR3 is CASSRQAGETQYF. The CDR3 DNA reads TGCGCCAGCAGCCGACAGGCCGGGGAGACCCAGTACTTC.

The chain combines TRBV29-1 with TRBJ1-2, with 10 bases matching TRBD1. This CDR3 region has 14 residues. After removal of 7 bases from V and 4 bases from J, the junction contained 9 bases not matched to a gene. The germline V gene encodes CDR1 SQVTM and CDR2 ANQGSEA. In DNA, the CDR3 is TGCAGCGCTCCGAGGGGGACAGGGGTCTATGGCTACACCTTC. Translated, it gives CSAPRGTGVYGYTF.

The chain joins TRBV6-5 to TRBJ1-6; 8 nucleotides match TRBD1. Germline CDR1 and CDR2: MNHEY and SVGAGI. The CDR3 totals 15 residues. The V and J ends lost 7 bases and 10 bases, in that order; junction bases with no gene match: 12. The CDR3, as DNA: TGTGCCAGCACCCCGTCGCGAACAGGGGGATCACCCCTCCACTTT. Translation: CASTPSRTGGSPLHF.

The J gene is TRBJ2-1, the V gene TRBV6-5; 12 nucleotides align to TRBD2. Trimming removed 6 bases from V and 4 bases from J; junction bases left unmatched: 4. Germline V gene sequence: CDR1 MNHEY, CDR2 SVGAGI. This CDR3 is 15 amino acids long. CDR3 coding DNA: TGTGCCAGCAGCCGACTAGCGGGGGAATACAATGAGCAGTTCTTC. As protein: CASSRLAGEYNEQFF.

V and J are TRBV11-2 and TRBJ2-5; D is uncertain. The germline V gene has CDR1 SGHAT and CDR2 FQNNGV. V was shortened by 3 bases and J by 1 base, with 6 bases between the two germline ends. The CDR3 runs to 13 residues. CDR3 sequence: CASSFGSQETQYF. In DNA, the CDR3 is TGTGCCAGCAGCTTTGGTAGCCAAGAGACCCAGTACTTC.

This clone is categorized as medium-sized. V and J are TRBV2 and TRBJ1-2, with TRBD1 as a possible D gene (6 bases). Germline V gene data show CDR1 as SNHLY and CDR2 as FYNNEI. V was cut by 5 bases and J by 3 bases, with 10 bases left in between. This CDR3 has 13 residues. In DNA form, the CDR3 reads TGTGCCAGCAGTTTGGACAGCTACTATGGCTACACCTTC. It is translated as CASSLDSYYGYTF.

The chain has TRBV5-1 and TRBJ2-5, with 7 positions matching TRBD1. V gave up 1 base and J gave up 3 bases; unmatched junction bases: 6. This CDR3 region has 15 residues. Germline values: CDR1 SGHRS, CDR2 YFSETQ. The CDR3 protein is CASSLTNRGEETQYF. The CDR3 DNA reads TGCGCCAGCAGCTTGACGAACAGGGGCGAAGAGACCCAGTACTTC.

J is TRBJ2-7 and V is TRBV7-8; maybe TRBD2 (6 bases). CDR1 SGHVS and CDR2 FQNEAQ come from the germline V gene. This CDR3 region has 15 residues. Deletions cut 0 bases from V and 0 bases from J, with 9 bases between. The DNA of the CDR3 is TGTGCCAGCAGCTTAGCAACTAGCAGCTCCTACGAGCAGTACTTC. This gives the protein CASSLATSSSYEQYF.

The chain has TRBV5-1 and TRBJ2-2, with 7 bases fitting TRBD1. The length of the CDR3 is 16 residues. Germline CDR1 reads SGHRS; CDR2 reads YFSETQ. V gave up 3 bases and J gave up 4 bases; unmatched junction bases: 9. The CDR3 nucleotides are TGCGCCAGCAGCTCCGCACAGGGGCGAATCACCGGGGAGCTGTTTTTT. Residues: CASSSAQGRITGELFF.

The V and J genes are TRBV19 and TRBJ1-1; no clear D gene. V lost 5 bases and J lost 5, with 6 bases in between. Germline values: CDR1 LNHDA, CDR2 SQIVND (reference sequence). The CDR3 has 11 amino acids. CDR3 sequence (DNA): TGTGCCAGTAGTGGCGGGACTGAAGCTTTCTTT. Residues: CASSGGTEAFF.

The chain's CDR3 is CASSEGMPRGSGYTF. The CDR3 region has the DNA TGTGCCAGCAGTGAAGGGATGCCTCGGGGGAGTGGCTACACCTTC. The chain employs TRBV2 and TRBJ1-2; tentatively, D is TRBD1 (5 bases). Germline values: CDR1 SNHLY, CDR2 FYNNEI. V was trimmed by 1 base and J by 7 bases, leaving 16 bases between them. This CDR3 contains 15 residues.

The chain combines TRBV7-6 with TRBJ2-1; tentatively, D is TRBD1 (6 bases). V was pared by 5 bases and J by 10 bases, with 9 bases between. CDR1 SGHVS and CDR2 FNYEAQ come from the germline V gene. The CDR3 length is 11 residues. The CDR3 DNA reads as TGTGCCAGCAGCCTCGGACAGGAGCAGTTCTTC. Residues: CASSLGQEQFF.